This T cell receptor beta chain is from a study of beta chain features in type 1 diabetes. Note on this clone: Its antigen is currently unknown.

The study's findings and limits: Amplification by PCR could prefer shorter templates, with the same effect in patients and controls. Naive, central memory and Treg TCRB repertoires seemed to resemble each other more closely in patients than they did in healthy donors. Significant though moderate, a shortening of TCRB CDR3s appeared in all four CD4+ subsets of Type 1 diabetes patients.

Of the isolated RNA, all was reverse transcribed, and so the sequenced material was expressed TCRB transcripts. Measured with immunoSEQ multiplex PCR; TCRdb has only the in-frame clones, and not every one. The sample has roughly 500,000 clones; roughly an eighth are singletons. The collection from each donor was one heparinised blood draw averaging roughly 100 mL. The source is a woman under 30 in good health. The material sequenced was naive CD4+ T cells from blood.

CDR3 sequence reads: CASSLVDRGLYNEQYV. In DNA, the CDR3 is TGTGCCAGCAGCCTTGTCGACAGGGGGCTTTATAACGAGCAGTACGTC. The chain has TRBV7-2 and TRBJ2-7, with 10 bases matching TRBD1. CDR1 is SGHTA, CDR2 FQGNSA, per germline. The CDR3 has 16 residues. J gave up 5 bases and V 5 bases, and 12 bases lay outside the gene matches.